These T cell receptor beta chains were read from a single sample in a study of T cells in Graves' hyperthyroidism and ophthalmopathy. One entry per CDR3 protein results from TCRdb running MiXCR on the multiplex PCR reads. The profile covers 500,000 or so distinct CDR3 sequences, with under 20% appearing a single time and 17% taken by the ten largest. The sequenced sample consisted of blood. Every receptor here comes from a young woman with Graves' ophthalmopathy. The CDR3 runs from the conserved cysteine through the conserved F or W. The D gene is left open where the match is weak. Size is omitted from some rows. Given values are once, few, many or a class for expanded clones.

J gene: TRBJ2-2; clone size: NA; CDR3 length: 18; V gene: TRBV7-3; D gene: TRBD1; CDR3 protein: CASSLSVRGLLYGGELFF; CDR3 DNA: TGTGCCAGCAGCTTAAGTGTCAGGGGGTTGTTGTACGGCGGGGAGCTGTTTTTT
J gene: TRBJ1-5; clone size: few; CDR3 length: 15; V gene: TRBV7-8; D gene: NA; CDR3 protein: CASSLASVGVQPQHF; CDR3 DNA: TGTGCCAGCAGCTTAGCGTCGGTGGGGGTCCAGCCCCAGCATTTT
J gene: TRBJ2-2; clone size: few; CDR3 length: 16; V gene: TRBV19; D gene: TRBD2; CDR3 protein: CASSITSGTNTGELFF; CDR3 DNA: TGTGCCAGTAGTATAACTAGCGGGACGAACACCGGGGAGCTGTTTTTT
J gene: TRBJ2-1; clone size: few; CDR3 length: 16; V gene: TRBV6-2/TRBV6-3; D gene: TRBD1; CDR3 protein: CASSYSPDRVNNEQFF; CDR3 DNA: TGTGCCAGCAGTTACTCTCCGGACAGGGTCAACAATGAGCAGTTCTTC
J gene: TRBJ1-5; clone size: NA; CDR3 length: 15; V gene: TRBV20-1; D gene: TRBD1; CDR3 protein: CSASVTGQWDQPQHF; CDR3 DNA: TGCAGTGCTAGTGTGACAGGGCAGTGGGATCAGCCCCAGCATTTT
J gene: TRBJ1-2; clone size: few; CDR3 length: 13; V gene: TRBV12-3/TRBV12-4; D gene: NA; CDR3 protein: CASSPRDIVGYTF; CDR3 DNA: TGTGCCAGCAGTCCGCGGGACATAGTTGGCTACACCTTC
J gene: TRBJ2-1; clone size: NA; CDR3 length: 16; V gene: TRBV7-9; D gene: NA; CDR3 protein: CASSLWGARGGNEQFF; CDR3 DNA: TGTGCCAGCAGCTTATGGGGGGCCAGGGGGGGAAATGAGCAGTTCTTC
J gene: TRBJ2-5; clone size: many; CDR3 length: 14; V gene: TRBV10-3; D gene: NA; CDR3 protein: CAISEAGRAETQYF; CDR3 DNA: TGTGCCATCAGTGAGGCTGGCAGGGCGGAGACCCAGTACTTC
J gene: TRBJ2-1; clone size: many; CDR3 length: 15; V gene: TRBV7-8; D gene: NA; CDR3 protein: CASSPRHPPGNEQFF; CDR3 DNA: TGTGCCAGCAGTCCCCGCCACCCACCTGGCAATGAGCAGTTCTTC
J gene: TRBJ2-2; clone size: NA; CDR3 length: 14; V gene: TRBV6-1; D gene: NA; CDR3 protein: CASSVGGLPGELFF; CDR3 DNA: TGTGCCAGCAGTGTAGGAGGGCTGCCCGGGGAGCTGTTTTTT
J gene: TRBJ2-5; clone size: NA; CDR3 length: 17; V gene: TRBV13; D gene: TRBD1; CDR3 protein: CASSPRDREMYQETQYF; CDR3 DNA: TGTGCCAGCAGCCCCCGGGACAGGGAAATGTACCAAGAGACCCAGTACTTC
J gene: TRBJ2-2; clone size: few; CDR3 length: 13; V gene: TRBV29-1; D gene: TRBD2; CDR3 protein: CSVEIAGSGELFF; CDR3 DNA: TGCAGCGTTGAAATAGCGGGATCCGGGGAGCTGTTTTTT
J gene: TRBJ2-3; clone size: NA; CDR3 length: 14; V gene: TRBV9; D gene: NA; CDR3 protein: CASSVEAGRDTQYF; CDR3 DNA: TGTGCCAGCAGCGTAGAGGCAGGCAGAGATACGCAGTATTTT
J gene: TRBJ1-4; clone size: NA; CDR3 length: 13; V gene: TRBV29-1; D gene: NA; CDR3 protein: CSVVRPGDEKLFF; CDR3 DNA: TGCAGCGTTGTGAGGCCTGGGGATGAAAAACTGTTTTTT
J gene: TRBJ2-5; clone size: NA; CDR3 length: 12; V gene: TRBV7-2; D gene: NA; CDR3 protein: CASSLGIGERYF; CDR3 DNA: TGTGCCAGCAGCTTAGGGATAGGGGAACGGTACTTC
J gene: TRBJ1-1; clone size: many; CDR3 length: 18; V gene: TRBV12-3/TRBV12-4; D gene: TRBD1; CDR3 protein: CASSPSDRGIPQNTEAFF; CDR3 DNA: TGTGCCAGCAGTCCTTCTGACAGGGGAATCCCACAAAACACTGAAGCTTTCTTT
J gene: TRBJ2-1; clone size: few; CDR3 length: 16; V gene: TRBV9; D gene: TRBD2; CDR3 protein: CASSVVLAGPKGEQFF; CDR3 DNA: TGTGCCAGCAGCGTAGTCCTAGCGGGGCCTAAGGGTGAGCAGTTCTTC
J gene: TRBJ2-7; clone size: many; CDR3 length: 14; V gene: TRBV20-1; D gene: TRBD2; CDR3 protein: CSASAGGPQVEQYF; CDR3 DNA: TGCAGTGCTAGTGCGGGAGGGCCTCAGGTGGAGCAGTACTTC
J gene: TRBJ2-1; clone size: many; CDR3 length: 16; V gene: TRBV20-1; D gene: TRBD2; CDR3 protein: CSARDRSGRVGNEQFF; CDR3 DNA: TGCAGTGCTAGAGATCGTAGCGGGAGGGTGGGCAATGAGCAGTTCTTC
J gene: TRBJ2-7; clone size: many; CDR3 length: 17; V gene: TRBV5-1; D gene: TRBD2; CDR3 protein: CASSLEGLAGGPSEQYF; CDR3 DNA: TGCGCCAGCAGCTTGGAAGGACTAGCGGGGGGGCCCTCGGAGCAGTACTTC
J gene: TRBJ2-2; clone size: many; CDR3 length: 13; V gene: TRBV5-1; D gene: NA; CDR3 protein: CASSPLRTGELFF; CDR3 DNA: TGCGCCAGCAGCCCGTTGCGAACCGGGGAGCTGTTTTTT
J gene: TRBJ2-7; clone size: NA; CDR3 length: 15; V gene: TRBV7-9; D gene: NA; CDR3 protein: CASSFSRPGAYEQYF; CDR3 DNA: TGTGCCAGCAGCTTCAGTCGGCCAGGGGCCTACGAGCAGTACTTC
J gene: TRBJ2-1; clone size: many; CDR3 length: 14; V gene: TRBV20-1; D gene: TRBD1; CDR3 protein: CSATPGGYYNEQFF; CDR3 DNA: TGCAGTGCTACCCCAGGGGGCTACTACAATGAGCAGTTCTTC
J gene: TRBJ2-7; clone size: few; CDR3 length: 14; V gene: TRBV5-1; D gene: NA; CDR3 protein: CASSLAGNVNEQYF; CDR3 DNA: TGCGCCAGCAGCTTGGCGGGGAATGTAAACGAGCAGTACTTC
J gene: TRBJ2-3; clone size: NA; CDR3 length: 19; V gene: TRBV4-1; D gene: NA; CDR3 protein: CASSQADGGADVSADTQYF; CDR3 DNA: TGCGCCAGCAGCCAAGCAGACGGTGGGGCCGACGTGTCGGCAGATACGCAGTATTTT
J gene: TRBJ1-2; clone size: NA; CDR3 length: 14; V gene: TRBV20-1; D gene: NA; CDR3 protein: CSASDIQGFNGYTF; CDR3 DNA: TGCAGTGCTAGCGATATACAGGGTTTCAATGGCTACACCTTC
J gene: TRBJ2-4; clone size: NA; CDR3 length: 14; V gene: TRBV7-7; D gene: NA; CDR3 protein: CASSPGTAKNIQYF; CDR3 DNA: TGTGCTAGCAGCCCCGGGACAGCCAAAAACATTCAGTACTTC
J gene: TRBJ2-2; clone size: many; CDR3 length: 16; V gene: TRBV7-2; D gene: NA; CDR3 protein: CASSLMRSQGAGELFF; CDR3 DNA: TGTGCCAGCAGCTTAATGCGAAGTCAAGGCGCCGGGGAGCTGTTTTTT
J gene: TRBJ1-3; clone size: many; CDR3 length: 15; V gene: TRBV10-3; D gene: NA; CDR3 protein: CAISVWRESGNTIYF; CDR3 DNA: TGTGCCATCAGTGTTTGGAGGGAATCTGGAAACACCATATATTTT